The 10 T cell receptor beta chains in this list originate from one sample, sequenced in a study of T cell clones after liver transplantation. TCRdb's copy holds only in-frame clones and misses some; the assay was immunoSEQ multiplex PCR. This table holds more than 100,000 clones, around 84% found once. The sequences come from CD4+ T cells from blood, collected around 48 months after liver transplant. The receptors originated from a human patient who received a liver transplant. Some T cells may possibly be graft donor cells.

The gene calls are TRBV6-1 and TRBJ2-4; 8 positions match TRBD1. Unmatched junction bases numbered 7, after V lost 6 bases and J lost 6 bases. This CDR3 is 14 amino acids long. Germline V CDR1 and CDR2: MNHNS, SASEGT. CDR3 DNA: TGTGCCAGCAGCCCAGGACAGGGTGGAAACATTCAGTACTTC. Translated, it gives CASSPGQGGNIQYF.

V is TRBV7-7 and J is TRBJ2-5, with 8 nucleotides matching TRBD1. Germline assignment: CDR1 SSHAT and CDR2 FNYEAQ (reference sequence). V dropped 6 bases and J dropped 3; count of bases not matched to a gene: 9. This CDR3 region has 15 residues. Here the CDR3 DNA reads TGTGCCAGCAGTTCCGGGACAGGCAGAAAAGAGACCCAGTACTTC. This sequence encodes CASSSGTGRKETQYF.

The V gene is TRBV9, the J gene TRBJ2-7, with a tentative D call TRBD2 (6 bases). Per germline, CDR1 SGDLS and CDR2 YYNGEE. With 4 bases removed from V and 2 bases from J, the gap between germline ends came to 13 bases. This CDR3 has 14 amino acids. CDR3 residues: CASSRDSSAYEQYF. In DNA, the CDR3 is TGTGCCAGCAGCCGGGACTCCTCAGCCTACGAGCAGTACTTC.

This sequence joins TRBV6-1 and TRBJ1-5; no clear D gene. V was shortened by 1 base and J by 7 bases, with 11 bases between the two germline ends. Per the germline V gene, CDR1 is MNHNS and CDR2 is SASEGT. This CDR3 contains 14 residues. CDR3 in DNA: TGTGCCAGCAGTGAAGAGACGCGCCGGCAGCCCCAGCATTTT. Protein: CASSEETRRQPQHF.

This CDR3 reads CSVDRVHGYTF. CDR3 bases: TGCAGCGTTGACAGGGTCCATGGCTACACCTTC. The chain employs TRBV29-1 and TRBJ1-2, with D tentatively TRBD1 (5 bases). The germline V and J ends were trimmed by 3 bases and 6 bases, with 8 bases remaining between them. The germline CDR1 and CDR2 sequences are SQVTM and ANQGSEA. This CDR3 is 11 amino acids long.

To note about this clone: Mismatch with germline at one junction end may stem from a read error. The sample has other DNA sequences that encode this CDR3 too. The chain is built from TRBV28 and TRBJ2-7; D unresolved. The CDR3 is 14 amino acids. Germline loops: CDR1 MDHEN, CDR2 SYDVKM. The CDR3 bases are TGCGCCAGCACCCGAGGACGGAGCTCCTACGAGCAGTACTTC. Translated, it gives CASTRGRSSYEQYF.

The J gene is TRBJ1-5, the V gene TRBV28, with D unresolved. V lost 1 base and J 6 bases, leaving 7 bases between the germline ends. In germline, CDR1 is MDHEN, CDR2 SYDVKM. CDR3 size: 13 residues. Here the CDR3 reads CASSLLGSQPQHF. For the CDR3, the DNA is TGTGCCAGCAGTTTATTAGGGTCTCAGCCCCAGCATTTT. The whole variable domain, remainder taken from reference TRBV28 and TRBJ1-5, is DVKVTQSSRYLVKRTGEKVFLECVQDMDHENMFWYRQDPGLGLRLIYFSYDVKMKEKGDIPEGYSVSREKKERFSLILESASTNQTSMYLCASSLLGSQPQHFGDGTRLSIL.

Turning to this clone: The sample carries other DNA sequences with the same CDR3. The rearrangement links TRBV5-1 to TRBJ2-2; D might be TRBD1 (7 bases). Looked up from germline, CDR1 is SGHRS and CDR2 is YFSETQ. V shed 4 bases and J shed 4 bases, with 11 bases lying between them. The length of the CDR3 is 14 residues. The CDR3 DNA reads TGCGCCAGCAGCCCAGGGGGGAGCACCGGGGAGCTGTTTTTT. It specifies CASSPGGSTGELFF.

The chain recombines TRBV5-6 with TRBJ2-1; no firm D call. V dropped 1 base and J dropped 6 bases, with 8 bases sitting between them. Germline V gene lookup returns CDR1 SGHDT and CDR2 YYEEEE. CDR3 length: 13 residues. The CDR3 DNA reads as TGTGCCAGCAGCTTGCTTGAGAGCAATGAGCAGTTCTTC. Protein sequence: CASSLLESNEQFF.

This chain links TRBV6-1 with TRBJ1-2; no firm D call. Trimming removed 0 bases from V and 8 bases from J, with 10 bases in between. Germline V lookup: CDR1 MNHNS, CDR2 SASEGT. The length of the CDR3 is 13 residues. The CDR3 here is CASSEAFQRGYTF. The CDR3 DNA reads as TGTGCCAGCAGTGAAGCGTTTCAGCGGGGCTACACCTTC.